This T cell receptor (beta chain) appears in the sequencing data of a study of Graves' ophthalmopathy and Graves' hyperthyroidism. Study-wide points: Among expanded thyroid clonotypes above 0.001 frequency, most also occurred in blood.

Hyperthyroidism in these 18- to 65-year-old patients was newly diagnosed, lasting under 2 months. Ineligible for inclusion were patients with other autoimmune diseases, uncontrolled infections, pregnancy or lactation. Each diagnosis was determined on the basis of clinical symptoms, serum thyroxine, TRAb, thyroid ultrasound and orbital computed tomography. The authors amplified TCR beta CDR3 regions, and they did so from RNA transcripts for repertoire sequencing. Second-round multiplex PCR followed a first-round RT-PCR using HTBI primers. TCRdb itself ran the multiplex PCR reads through MiXCR, one entry per CDR3 protein. The sample consists of roughly 420,000 distinct CDR3 sequences, 20% to 25% of them appearing once. Trimming shortened V by 5 bases and J by 1 base, and 11 bases separated the two germline ends. The V gene's germline CDR1 is KGHSH and CDR2 LQKENI. The CDR3 length is 14 residues. This clonotype showed up just a few times. The antigen is unknown.

Material: peripheral blood. This sequence joins TRBV18 and TRBJ1-1; tentatively, D is TRBD1 (6 bases). The TCR was taken from a woman under 30 with stable Graves' hyperthyroidism. The DNA for the CDR3 is TGTGCCAGCTCATCGGGACACCCGAACACTGAAGCTTTCTTT. Translated: CASSSGHPNTEAFF. The entire variable domain, with the rest obtained from reference TRBV18 and TRBJ1-1, is as follows: NAGVMQNPRHLVRRRGQEARLRCSPMKGHSHVYWYRQLPEEGLKFMVYLQKENIIDESGMPKERFSAEFPKEGPSILRIQQVVRGDSAAYFCASSSGHPNTEAFFGQGTRLTVV.